The rows below give T cell receptor beta chains drawn from one sample of a study of cytomegalovirus exposure and HLA in healthy donors. TCRdb's copy holds only in-frame clones and misses some; the assay was immunoSEQ multiplex PCR. The sample shows approximately 160,000 clones, 83% of them seen only once. What was sequenced was PBMCs. Source of these receptors: a man aged 45-65 years in good health and CMV-seropositive. Each CDR3 is given with its conserved first and last residue. Only part of the rows carry a size: once, few, many, or a class if the clone is expanded.

V	size	J	CDR3
TRBV25-1	few	TRBJ2-3	CASSEYPHPPTDTQYF
TRBV2	-	TRBJ2-3	CASRVSGSTDTQYF
TRBV19	-	TRBJ1-6	CASSIDVRGGNDSPLHF
TRBV19	-	TRBJ2-3	CASSIRGTSGRSTQYF
TRBV28	-	TRBJ1-3	CASTRTGNGNTIYF
TRBV4-3	few	TRBJ2-1	CASSRGLVNGGINEQFF
TRBV11-2	-	TRBJ2-7	CASSSWTSGNEQYF
TRBV6-6	few	TRBJ1-1	CASSYGEMNTEAFF
TRBV6-9	-	TRBJ2-5	CASNTRDRQETQYF
TRBV28	-	TRBJ2-2	CASSLRRGTGELFF
TRBV27	-	TRBJ2-2	CASSLSRTGELLF
TRBV30	-	TRBJ2-5	CAWRRRSGATQYF
TRBV28	-	TRBJ1-1	CASSSGQGTTFMNTEAFF
TRBV7-3	-	TRBJ2-1	CASSPYSGRAYNEQFF
TRBV15	-	TRBJ2-7	CATSRGPTRGQYF
TRBV6-6	-	TRBJ1-2	CASSLLQSGDSGYTF
TRBV4-3	-	TRBJ2-7	CASSQETGTGGYEQYF
TRBV7-6	-	TRBJ2-1	CASSSGQGSYNEQFF
TRBV6-6	-	TRBJ2-7	CASSYGTSSYEQYF
TRBV7-9	-	TRBJ1-3	CASSLAPDSPFSGNTIYF
TRBV25-1	-	TRBJ1-2	CASTKGGEGNYGYTF
TRBV4-1	once	TRBJ2-2	CASSQGATSGGVAGELFF
TRBV6-1	few	TRBJ2-5	CASTLTRGRGETQYF
TRBV4-2	-	TRBJ2-1	CASSHGGLAGYNEQFF
TRBV18	-	TRBJ2-5	CASSPQSLQETQYF
TRBV9	once	TRBJ2-1	CASSVAASGGPNEQFF
TRBV6-1	-	TRBJ1-2	CASSEGTGFVGGYTF
TRBV10-3	-	TRBJ2-1	CAISESGGSNEQFF
TRBV6-4	-	TRBJ2-1	CASSDSTSGDNEQFF
TRBV5-8	-	TRBJ2-3	CAPGTGQNTDTQYF
TRBV5-1	-	TRBJ2-1	CASSLRTSGYNEQFF